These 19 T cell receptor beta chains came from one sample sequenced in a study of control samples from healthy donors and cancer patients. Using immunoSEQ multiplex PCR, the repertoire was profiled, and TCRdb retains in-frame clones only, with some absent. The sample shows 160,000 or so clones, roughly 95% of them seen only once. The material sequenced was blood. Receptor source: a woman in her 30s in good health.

The CDR3 loop reads CASRGTGNYEQYF. The DNA for the CDR3 is TGTGCCAGCAGGGGGACAGGGAACTACGAGCAGTACTTC. The chain joins TRBV12-3 or TRBV12-4 to TRBJ2-7; 9 bases are a match to TRBD1. V shed 6 bases and J 3 bases; nucleotides not matched to a gene: 3. The length of the CDR3 is 13 residues.

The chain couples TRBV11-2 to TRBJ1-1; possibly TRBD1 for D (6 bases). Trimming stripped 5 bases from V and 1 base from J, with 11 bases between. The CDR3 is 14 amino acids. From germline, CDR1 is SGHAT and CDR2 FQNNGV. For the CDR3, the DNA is TGTGCCAGCAGCCCAGGGGCGGGGAACACTGAAGCTTTCTTT. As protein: CASSPGAGNTEAFF.

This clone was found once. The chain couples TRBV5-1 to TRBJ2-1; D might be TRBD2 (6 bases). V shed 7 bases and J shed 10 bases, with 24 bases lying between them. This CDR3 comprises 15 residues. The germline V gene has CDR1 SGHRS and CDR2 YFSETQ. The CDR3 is CASATSSAPMDEQFF. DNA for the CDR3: TGCGCCAGCGCCACCTCTAGCGCTCCAATGGACGAGCAGTTCTTC.

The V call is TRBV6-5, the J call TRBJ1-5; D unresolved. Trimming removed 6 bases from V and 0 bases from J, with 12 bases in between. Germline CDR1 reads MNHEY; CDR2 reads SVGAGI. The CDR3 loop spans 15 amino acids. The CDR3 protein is CASRSQWGSNQPQHF. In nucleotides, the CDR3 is TGTGCCAGCAGGTCGCAGTGGGGTAGCAATCAGCCCCAGCATTTT.

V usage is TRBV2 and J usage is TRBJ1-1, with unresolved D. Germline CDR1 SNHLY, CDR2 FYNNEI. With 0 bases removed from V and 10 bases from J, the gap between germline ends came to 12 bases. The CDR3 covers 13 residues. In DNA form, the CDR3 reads TGTGCCAGCAGTGAAGCGGTGCCTCGGGGAGCTTTCTTT. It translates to CASSEAVPRGAFF.

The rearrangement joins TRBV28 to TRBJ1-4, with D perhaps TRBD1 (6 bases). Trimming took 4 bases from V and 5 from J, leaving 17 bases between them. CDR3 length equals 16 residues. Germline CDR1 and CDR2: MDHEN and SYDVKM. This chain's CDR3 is CASSSGGRETNEKLFF. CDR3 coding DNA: TGTGCCAGCAGTTCCGGGGGGCGCGAAACGAATGAAAAACTGTTTTTT.

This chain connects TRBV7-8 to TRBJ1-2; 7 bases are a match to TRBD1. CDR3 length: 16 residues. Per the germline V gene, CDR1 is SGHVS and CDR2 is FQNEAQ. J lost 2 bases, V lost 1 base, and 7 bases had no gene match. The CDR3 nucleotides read TGTGCCAGCAGCTTAGAGACAGGGCGACTCAACTATGGCTACACCTTC. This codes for CASSLETGRLNYGYTF.

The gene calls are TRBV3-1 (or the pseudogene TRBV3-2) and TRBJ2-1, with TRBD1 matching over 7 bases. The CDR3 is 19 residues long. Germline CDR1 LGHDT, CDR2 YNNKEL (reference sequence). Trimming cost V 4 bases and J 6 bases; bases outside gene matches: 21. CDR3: CASSRRFTGVGDTGNEQFF. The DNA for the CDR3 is TGTGCCAGCAGCCGACGATTTACAGGGGTGGGGGACACGGGCAATGAGCAGTTCTTC.

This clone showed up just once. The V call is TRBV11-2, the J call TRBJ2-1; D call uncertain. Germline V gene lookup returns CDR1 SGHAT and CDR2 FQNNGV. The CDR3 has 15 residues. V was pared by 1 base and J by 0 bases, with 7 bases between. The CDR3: CASSLGQSSYNEQFF. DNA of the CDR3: TGTGCCAGCAGCTTAGGGCAGAGCTCCTACAATGAGCAGTTCTTC.

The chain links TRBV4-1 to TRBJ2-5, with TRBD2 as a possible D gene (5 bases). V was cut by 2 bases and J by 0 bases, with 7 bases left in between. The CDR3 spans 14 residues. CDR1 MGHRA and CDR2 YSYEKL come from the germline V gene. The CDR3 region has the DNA TGCGCCAGCAGCCAAAGCGGTAACCAAGAGACCCAGTACTTC. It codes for CASSQSGNQETQYF.

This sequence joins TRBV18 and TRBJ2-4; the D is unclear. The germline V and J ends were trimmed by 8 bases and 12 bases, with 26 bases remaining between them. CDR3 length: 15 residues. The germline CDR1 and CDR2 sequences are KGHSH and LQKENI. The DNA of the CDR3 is TGTGCCAGCCCCAGTGACCAATCACGGCCGGCTGCTCAGTACTTC. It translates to CASPSDQSRPAAQYF.

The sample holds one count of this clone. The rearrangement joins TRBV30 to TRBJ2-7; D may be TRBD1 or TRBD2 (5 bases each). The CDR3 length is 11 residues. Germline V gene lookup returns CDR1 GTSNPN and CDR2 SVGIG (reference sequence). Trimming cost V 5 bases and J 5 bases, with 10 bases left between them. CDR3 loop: CAWGGYDEQYF. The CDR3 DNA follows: TGTGCCTGGGGGGGATATGACGAGCAGTACTTC.

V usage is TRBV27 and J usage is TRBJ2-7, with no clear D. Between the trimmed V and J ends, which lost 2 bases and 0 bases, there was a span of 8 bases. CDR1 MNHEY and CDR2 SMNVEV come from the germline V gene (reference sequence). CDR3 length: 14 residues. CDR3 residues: CASSLGGDSYEQYF. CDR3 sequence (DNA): TGTGCCAGCAGTTTAGGCGGAGACTCCTACGAGCAGTACTTC.

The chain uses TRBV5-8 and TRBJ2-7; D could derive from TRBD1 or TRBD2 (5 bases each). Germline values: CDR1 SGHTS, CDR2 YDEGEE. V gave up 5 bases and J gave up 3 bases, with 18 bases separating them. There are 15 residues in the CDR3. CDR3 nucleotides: TGTGCCAGCAGGGCTTGTTGCAGCGGACACTACGAGCAGTACTTC. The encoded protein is CASRACCSGHYEQYF.

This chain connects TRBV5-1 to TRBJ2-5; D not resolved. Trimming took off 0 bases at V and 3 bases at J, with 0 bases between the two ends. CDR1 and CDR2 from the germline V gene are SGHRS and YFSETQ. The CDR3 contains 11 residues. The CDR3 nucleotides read TGCGCCAGCAGCTTGGAAGAGACCCAGTACTTC. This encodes CASSLEETQYF.

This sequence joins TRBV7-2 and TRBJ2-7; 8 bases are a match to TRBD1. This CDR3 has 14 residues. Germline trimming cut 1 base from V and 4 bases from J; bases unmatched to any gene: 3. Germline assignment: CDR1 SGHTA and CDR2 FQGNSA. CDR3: CASSLVDRAYEQYF. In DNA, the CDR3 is TGTGCCAGCAGCTTAGTGGACAGGGCATACGAGCAGTACTTC.

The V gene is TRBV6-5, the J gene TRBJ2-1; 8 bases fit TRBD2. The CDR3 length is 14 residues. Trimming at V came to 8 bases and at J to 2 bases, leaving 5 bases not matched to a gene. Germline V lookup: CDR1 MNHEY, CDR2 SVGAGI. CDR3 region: CASGRREAYNEQFF. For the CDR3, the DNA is TGTGCCAGCGGGAGGCGGGAGGCCTACAATGAGCAGTTCTTC.

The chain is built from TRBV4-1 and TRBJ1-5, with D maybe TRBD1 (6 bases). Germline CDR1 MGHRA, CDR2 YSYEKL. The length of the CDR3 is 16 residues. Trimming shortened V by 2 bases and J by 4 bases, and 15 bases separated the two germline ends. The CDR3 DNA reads TGCGCCAGCAGCCAACCCCGGGGGGGCTCTAATCAGCCCCAGCATTTT. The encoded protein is CASSQPRGGSNQPQHF.

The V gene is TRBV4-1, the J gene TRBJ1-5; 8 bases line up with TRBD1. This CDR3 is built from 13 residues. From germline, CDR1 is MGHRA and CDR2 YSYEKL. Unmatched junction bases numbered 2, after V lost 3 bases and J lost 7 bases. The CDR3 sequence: CASSHQGAQPQHF. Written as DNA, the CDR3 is TGCGCCAGCAGCCATCAGGGGGCCCAGCCCCAGCATTTT.